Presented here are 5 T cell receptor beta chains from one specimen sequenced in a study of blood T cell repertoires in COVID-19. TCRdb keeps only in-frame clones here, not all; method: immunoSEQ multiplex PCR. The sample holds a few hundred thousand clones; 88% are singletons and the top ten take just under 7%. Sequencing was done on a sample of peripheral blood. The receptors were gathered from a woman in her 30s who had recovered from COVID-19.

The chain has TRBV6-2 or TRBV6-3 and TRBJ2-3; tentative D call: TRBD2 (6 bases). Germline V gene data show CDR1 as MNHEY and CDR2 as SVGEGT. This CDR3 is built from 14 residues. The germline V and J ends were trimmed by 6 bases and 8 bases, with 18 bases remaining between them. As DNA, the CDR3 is TGTGCCAGCAGCGGGCGGGGAGAAACTGTTACGCAGTATTTT. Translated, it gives CASSGRGETVTQYF.

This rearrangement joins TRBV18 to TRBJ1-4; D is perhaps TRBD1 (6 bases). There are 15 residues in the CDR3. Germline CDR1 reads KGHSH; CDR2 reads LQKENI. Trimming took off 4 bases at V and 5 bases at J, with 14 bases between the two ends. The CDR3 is CASSRVGTRNEKLFF. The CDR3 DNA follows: TGTGCCAGCTCACGGGTAGGGACAAGAAATGAAAAACTGTTTTTT.

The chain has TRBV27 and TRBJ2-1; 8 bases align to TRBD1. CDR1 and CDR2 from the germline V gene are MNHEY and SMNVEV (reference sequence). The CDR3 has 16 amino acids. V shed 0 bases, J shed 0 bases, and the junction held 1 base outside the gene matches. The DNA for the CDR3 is TGTGCCAGCAGTTTATCGACAGGGGACTCCTACAATGAGCAGTTCTTC. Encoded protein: CASSLSTGDSYNEQFF.

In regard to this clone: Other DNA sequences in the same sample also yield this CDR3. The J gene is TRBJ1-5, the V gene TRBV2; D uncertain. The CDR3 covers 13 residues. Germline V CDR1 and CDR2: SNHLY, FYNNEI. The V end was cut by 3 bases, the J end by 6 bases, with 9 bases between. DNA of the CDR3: TGTGCCAGCAGTGATAGAGGAGGTCAGCCCCAGCATTTT. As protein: CASSDRGGQPQHF.

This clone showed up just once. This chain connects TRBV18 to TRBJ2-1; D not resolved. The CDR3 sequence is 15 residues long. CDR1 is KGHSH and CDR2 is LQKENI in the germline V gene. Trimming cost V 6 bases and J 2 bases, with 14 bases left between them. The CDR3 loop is CASSPSVEAYNEQFF. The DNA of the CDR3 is TGTGCCAGCTCTCCTTCGGTAGAAGCCTACAATGAGCAGTTCTTC.